A single sample gave rise to the 17 T cell receptor beta chains below, sequenced in a study of cytomegalovirus exposure and HLA in healthy donors. A multiplex PCR was run with 60 Vbeta primers and 13 Jbeta primers. TCRdb keeps only in-frame clones here, not all; method: immunoSEQ multiplex PCR. Of more than 95,000 clones in the sample, around a tenth were seen once. Material: PBMCs. Receptors were obtained from a man between 35 and 55 years old in good health and CMV-seropositive.

In this sample, this clone turned up a few times. The chain carries TRBV7-6 and TRBJ1-2; D might be TRBD1 (5 bases). The CDR3 consists of 15 residues. Deletions cut 4 bases from V and 2 bases from J, with 14 bases between. The V gene's germline CDR1 is SGHVS and CDR2 FNYEAQ. The CDR3 region has the DNA TGTGCCAGCAGCTCGGGGGGTTTTTGGAACTATGGCTACACCTTC. Translating gives CASSSGGFWNYGYTF.

This clone was seen a few times. Within the sample, other DNA sequences also encode this same CDR3. The chain employs TRBV7-9 and TRBJ2-4; no reliable D call. V lost 1 base and J lost 4, with 8 bases in between. The length of the CDR3 is 14 residues. Looked up from germline, CDR1 is SEHNR and CDR2 is FQNEAQ (reference sequence). Here the CDR3 reads CASSLGGEKNIQYF. CDR3 DNA: TGTGCCAGCAGCTTAGGAGGAGAGAAAAACATTCAGTACTTC.

The CDR3 nucleotides read TGCGCCAGCAGCCAAGATCTTACAGCGAACACTGAAGCTTTCTTT. Translating it yields CASSQDLTANTEAFF. The chain uses TRBV4-1 and TRBJ1-1, with D unresolved. Trimming cost V 0 bases and J 1 base, with 9 bases left between them. This CDR3 region has 15 residues. Germline V CDR1 and CDR2: MGHRA, YSYEKL.

This clone occurred a few times. The V gene is TRBV5-4, the J gene TRBJ1-5; 7 nucleotides line up with TRBD1. Trimming at V came to 2 bases and at J to 3 bases, leaving 2 bases not matched to a gene. This CDR3 spans 14 amino acids. Per the germline V gene, CDR1 is SGHNT and CDR2 is YYREEE (reference sequence). CDR3 DNA: TGTGCCAGCAGCTTACAGGGGCCCAATCAGCCCCAGCATTTT. Its protein product is CASSLQGPNQPQHF.

The chain is built from TRBV2 and TRBJ1-5; 7 bases agree with TRBD1. The trim removed 5 bases at V and 0 bases at J, leaving 10 bases unmatched. Per germline, CDR1 SNHLY and CDR2 FYNNEI. The CDR3 length is 17 residues. CDR3 amino acids: CASSKRQGFGSNQPQHF. The CDR3 region has the DNA TGTGCCAGCAGTAAGCGACAGGGTTTTGGTAGCAATCAGCCCCAGCATTTT.

This chain connects TRBV7-9 to TRBJ1-4; 8 bases line up with TRBD1. Per the germline V gene, CDR1 is SEHNR and CDR2 is FQNEAQ (reference sequence). The CDR3 has 13 amino acids. Trimming cost V 9 bases and J 4 bases; bases outside gene matches: 4. The CDR3 coding sequence is TGTGCCAGTGGGACAGGCCTTAATGAAAAACTGTTTTTT. Protein sequence: CASGTGLNEKLFF.

This chain links TRBV20-1 with TRBJ1-1; D is uncertain. Germline V gene lookup returns CDR1 DFQATT and CDR2 SNEGSKA (reference sequence). V was trimmed by 5 bases and J by 12 bases, leaving 13 bases between them. The CDR3 contains 10 residues. DNA of the CDR3: TGCAGTGCTCGCCAGTTAACGTCTTTCTTT. The encoded protein is CSARQLTSFF.

Only a few counts were recorded for this clone. The chain couples TRBV11-3 to TRBJ1-1; 7 nucleotides line up with TRBD1. Germline V lookup: CDR1 SGHNT, CDR2 YENEEA. The CDR3 consists of 15 residues. Trimming cost V 7 bases and J 3 bases; bases outside gene matches: 11. In nucleotides, the CDR3 is TGTGCCAGCAACCGACAGGGCGGGTGGTACACTGAAGCTTTCTTT. It encodes CASNRQGGWYTEAFF.

This clone has just a few counts. This chain connects TRBV2 to TRBJ2-1; 13 bases agree with TRBD2. The V gene's germline CDR1 is SNHLY and CDR2 FYNNEI. This CDR3 comprises 13 residues. V was pared by 11 bases and J by 9 bases, with 7 bases of the junction left unmatched. The CDR3 spells CAARTSGSGEQFF. DNA of the CDR3: TGTGCCGCTAGGACTAGCGGGAGTGGTGAGCAGTTCTTC. Based on the CDR3 plus reference TRBV2 and TRBJ2-1, the full variable domain is EPEVTQTPSHQVTQMGQEVILRCVPISNHLYFYWYRQILGQKVEFLVSFYNNEISEKSEIFDDQFSVERPDGSNFTLKIRSTKLEDSAMYFCAARTSGSGEQFFGPGTRLTVL.

V is TRBV7-2 and J is TRBJ2-7, with D uncertain. Germline V lookup: CDR1 SGHTA, CDR2 FQGNSA. The V and J ends lost 3 bases and 2 bases respectively, with 2 bases between them. The CDR3 runs 11 residues. In nucleotides, the CDR3 is TGTGCCAGCAGCTTTACCTACGAGCAGTACTTC. This sequence encodes CASSFTYEQYF.

This clone was counted at least ten times. The chain uses TRBV5-6 and TRBJ1-5; D is perhaps TRBD1 (6 bases). CDR3 length equals 15 residues. Per the germline V gene, CDR1 is SGHDT and CDR2 is YYEEEE. The ends were cut back, 5 bases at V and 3 bases at J, with 15 bases in the middle. The CDR3 spells CASRKAGAINQPQHF. Here the CDR3 DNA reads TGTGCCAGCAGAAAAGCGGGGGCCATCAATCAGCCCCAGCATTTT.

V gene TRBV6-5 combines with J gene TRBJ2-5; D is undetermined. Germline CDR1 is MNHEY and CDR2 is SVGAGI. This CDR3 spans 11 amino acids. The V and J ends lost 6 bases and 0 bases respectively, with 2 bases between them. Here the CDR3 DNA reads TGTGCCAGCAGCAACCAAGAGACCCAGTACTTC. It is translated as CASSNQETQYF.

The rearrangement links TRBV7-2 to TRBJ1-2; D gene uncertain. V dropped 8 bases and J dropped 4 bases, with 14 bases sitting between them. CDR1 and CDR2 from the germline V gene are SGHTA and FQGNSA. The CDR3 loop spans 13 amino acids. This CDR3 reads CASSSGAVYGYTF. The CDR3 DNA reads TGTGCCAGCTCCAGTGGCGCGGTCTATGGCTACACCTTC. Looking up the rest from reference TRBV7-2 and TRBJ1-2 gives the full variable domain: GAGVSQSPSNKVTEKGKDVELRCDPISGHTALYWYRQSLGQGLEFLIYFQGNSAPDKSGLPSDRFSAERTGGSVSTLTIQRTQQEDSAVYLCASSSGAVYGYTFGSGTRLTVV.

The chain carries TRBV11-3 and TRBJ1-1; D uncertain. The CDR3 is 13 amino acids. V dropped 3 bases and J dropped 4 bases, with 9 bases sitting between them. Germline V CDR1 and CDR2: SGHNT, YENEEA. The CDR3 spells CASSLNTFTEAFF. The CDR3 nucleotides read TGTGCCAGCAGCTTGAACACGTTCACTGAAGCTTTCTTT.

J is TRBJ2-7 and V is TRBV6-5; 8 positions agree with TRBD1. The CDR3 spans 13 residues. CDR1 and CDR2 from the germline V gene are MNHEY and SVGAGI. V gave up 4 bases and J gave up 2 bases; unmatched junction bases: 1. The CDR3 here is CASSWGQAYEQYF. In DNA form, the CDR3 reads TGTGCCAGCAGTTGGGGACAGGCCTACGAGCAGTACTTC.

This clone has a handful of counts. The J gene is TRBJ2-7, the V gene TRBV19, with TRBD2 matching 7 bases. The CDR3 runs 15 residues. Germline lookup yields CDR1 LNHDA and CDR2 SQIVND (reference sequence). V shed 0 bases, J shed 4 bases, and the junction held 6 bases outside the gene matches. CDR3 DNA sequence: TGTGCCAGTAGTATAGAAGCACTAGCGTCTTACGAGCAGTACTTC. Protein product: CASSIEALASYEQYF.

DNA for the CDR3: TGTGCCAGCAGCTTGGCGAACAGGAAACTGTTTTTT. This gives the protein CASSLANRKLFF. The chain employs TRBV5-6 and TRBJ1-4; maybe TRBD1 (5 bases). V lost 0 bases, J lost 11 bases, and 8 bases lay in between. The CDR3 totals 12 residues. In germline, CDR1 is SGHDT, CDR2 YYEEEE.